This TCR beta chain was sequenced in a study of a mutant IDH1 vaccine in newly diagnosed glioma. Data came from immunoSEQ multiplex PCR; TCRdb stores just in-frame clones and leaves some out. Here the sample spans roughly 41,000 clones, 80% to 95% being singletons. The length of the CDR3 is 18 residues. The trim removed 3 bases at V and 1 base at J, leaving 11 bases unmatched. Looked up from germline, CDR1 is SEHNR and CDR2 is FQNEAQ (reference sequence). Time point meaning: baseline, week 1 (first vaccination visit). The treatment was: pre-vaccination baseline after standard-of-care therapy. The sample holds one count of this clone.

This chain uses TRBV7-9 with TRBJ2-2; TRBD2 matches at 7 bases. This TCR came from a man aged 18 to 29 with glioma. Sequenced here: PBMCs, sampled from a glioma patient treated with radiotherapy, temozolomide or both. As DNA, the CDR3 is TGTGCCAGCAGCTTTCCCACGCGACTAGCCGAGAACACCGGGGAGCTGTTTTTT. Translating gives CASSFPTRLAENTGELFF.